This T cell receptor (beta chain) comes out of a study of vaccination effects on CD4 cells after COVID-19. As for the study in general: Some 2 million PBMC per well were cultured with 8.5 to 10 IU/ml IL-2 and roughly 9.9 ug/ml peptides.

As concerns this clone: The antigen is undetermined.

The culture ran for 10 days before CD4+ T cells were isolated. The healthy vaccine recipients, who had no prior SARS-CoV-2 infection, showed negative nucleocapsid antibodies. The CDR3 sequence is 13 residues long. Germline values: CDR1 LGHNA, CDR2 YSLEER. V gave up 4 bases and J gave up 7 bases, with 13 bases separating them. Sequencing was performed with immunoSEQ multiplex PCR; in TCRdb, only in-frame clones are kept and a portion is missing. The data hold 35,000 to 40,000 clones, with about 70% observed a single time. The receptor was isolated from a human donor who received a COVID-19 vaccine. The sample in question was CD4+ T cells from PBMCs cultured without peptide, obtained before COVID-19 vaccination. The gene calls are TRBV4-3 and TRBJ1-1, with D uncertain. The CDR3 sequence: CASSRETRSEAFF. CDR3 bases: TGCGCCAGCAGCCGGGAGACAAGAAGTGAAGCTTTCTTT.